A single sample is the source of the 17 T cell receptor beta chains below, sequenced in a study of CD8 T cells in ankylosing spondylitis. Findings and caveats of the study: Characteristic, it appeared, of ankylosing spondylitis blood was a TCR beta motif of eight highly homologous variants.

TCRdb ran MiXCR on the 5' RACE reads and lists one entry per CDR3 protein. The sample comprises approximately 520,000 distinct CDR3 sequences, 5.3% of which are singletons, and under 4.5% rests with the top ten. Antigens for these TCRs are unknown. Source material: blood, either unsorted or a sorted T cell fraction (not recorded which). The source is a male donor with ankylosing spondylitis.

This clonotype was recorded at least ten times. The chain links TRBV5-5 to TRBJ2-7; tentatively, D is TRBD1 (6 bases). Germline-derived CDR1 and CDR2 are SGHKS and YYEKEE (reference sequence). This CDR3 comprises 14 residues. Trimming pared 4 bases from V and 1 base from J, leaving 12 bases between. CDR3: CASSVRDTSYEQYF. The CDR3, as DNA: TGTGCCAGCAGCGTCCGGGACACATCCTACGAGCAGTACTTC. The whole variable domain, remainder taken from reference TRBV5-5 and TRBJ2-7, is DAGVTQSPTHLIKTRGQQVTLRCSPISGHKSVSWYQQVLGQGPQFIFQYYEKEERGRGNFPDRFSARQFPNYSSELNVNALLLGDSALYLCASSVRDTSYEQYFGPGTRLTVT.

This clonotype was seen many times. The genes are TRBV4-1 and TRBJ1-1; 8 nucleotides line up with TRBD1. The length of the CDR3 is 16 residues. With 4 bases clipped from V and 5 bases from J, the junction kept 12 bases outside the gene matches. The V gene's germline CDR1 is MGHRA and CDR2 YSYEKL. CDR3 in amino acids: CASSLRPDRVATEAFF. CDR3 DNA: TGCGCCAGCAGCCTTCGGCCGGACAGGGTGGCTACTGAAGCTTTCTTT.

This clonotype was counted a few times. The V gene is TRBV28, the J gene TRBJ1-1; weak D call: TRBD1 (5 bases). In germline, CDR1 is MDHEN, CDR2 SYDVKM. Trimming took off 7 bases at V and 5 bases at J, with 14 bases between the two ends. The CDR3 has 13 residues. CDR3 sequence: CASNGEGWTEAFF. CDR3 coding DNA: TGTGCCAGCAACGGAGAGGGGTGGACTGAAGCTTTCTTT.

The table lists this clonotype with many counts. The CDR3 loop reads CSATAPGDIQYF. CDR3 coding DNA: TGCAGTGCTACAGCGCCAGGGGACATTCAGTACTTC. The chain carries TRBV20-1 and TRBJ2-4; a possible D gene is TRBD1 (6 bases). Germline values: CDR1 DFQATT, CDR2 SNEGSKA (reference sequence). The CDR3 covers 12 residues. V shed 4 bases and J shed 8 bases, with 12 bases lying between them.

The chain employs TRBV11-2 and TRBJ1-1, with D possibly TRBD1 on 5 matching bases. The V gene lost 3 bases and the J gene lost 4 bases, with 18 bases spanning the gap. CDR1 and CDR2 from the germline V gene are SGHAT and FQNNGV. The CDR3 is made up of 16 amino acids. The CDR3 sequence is CASSFLRGRSGTEAFF. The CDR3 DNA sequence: TGTGCCAGCAGCTTTTTGAGGGGTCGCTCGGGCACTGAAGCTTTCTTT.

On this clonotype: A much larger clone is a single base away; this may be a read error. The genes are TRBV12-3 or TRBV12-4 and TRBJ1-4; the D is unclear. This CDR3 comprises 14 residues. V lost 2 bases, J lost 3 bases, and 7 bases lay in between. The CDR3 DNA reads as TGTGCCAGCAGTTTAAGCCTAGCTAATGAAAAACTGTTTTTT. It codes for CASSLSLANEKLFF.

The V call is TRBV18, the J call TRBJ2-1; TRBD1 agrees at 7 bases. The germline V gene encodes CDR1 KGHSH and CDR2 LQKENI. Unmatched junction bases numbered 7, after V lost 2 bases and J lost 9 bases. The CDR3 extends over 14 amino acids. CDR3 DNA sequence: TGTGCCAGCTCACCAAGGGCAGGGGGTAGTGAGCAGTTCTTC. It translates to CASSPRAGGSEQFF. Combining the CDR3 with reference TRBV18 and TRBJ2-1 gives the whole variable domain NAGVMQNPRHLVRRRGQEARLRCSPMKGHSHVYWYRQLPEEGLKFMVYLQKENIIDESGMPKERFSAEFPKEGPSILRIQQVVRGDSAAYFCASSPRAGGSEQFFGPGTRLTVL.

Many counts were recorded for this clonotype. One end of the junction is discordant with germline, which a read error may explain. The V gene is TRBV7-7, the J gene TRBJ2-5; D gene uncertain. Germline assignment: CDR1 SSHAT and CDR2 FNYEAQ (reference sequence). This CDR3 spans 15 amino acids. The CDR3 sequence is CASSLVATGQETQYF. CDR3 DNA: TGTGCTAGCAGCTTAGTGGCAACCGGCCAAGAGACCCAGTACTTC.

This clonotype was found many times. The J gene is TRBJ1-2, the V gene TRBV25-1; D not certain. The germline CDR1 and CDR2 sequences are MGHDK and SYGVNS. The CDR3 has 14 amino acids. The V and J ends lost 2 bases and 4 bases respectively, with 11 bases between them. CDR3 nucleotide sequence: TGTGCCAGCAGTGAACAGGAGGGTAGCTATGGCTACACCTTC. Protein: CASSEQEGSYGYTF.

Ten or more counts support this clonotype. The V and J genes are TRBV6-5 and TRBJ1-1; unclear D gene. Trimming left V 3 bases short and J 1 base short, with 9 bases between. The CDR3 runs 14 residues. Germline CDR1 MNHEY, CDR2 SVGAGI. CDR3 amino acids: CASSYGSANTEAFF. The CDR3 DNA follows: TGTGCCAGCAGTTATGGGTCCGCGAACACTGAAGCTTTCTTT.

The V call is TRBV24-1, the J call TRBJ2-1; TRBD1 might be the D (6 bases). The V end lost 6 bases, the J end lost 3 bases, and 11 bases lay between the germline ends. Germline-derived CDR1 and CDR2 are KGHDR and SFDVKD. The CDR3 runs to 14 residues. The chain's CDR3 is CATSPAGVYNEQFF. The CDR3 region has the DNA TGTGCCACCAGTCCGGCAGGGGTCTACAATGAGCAGTTCTTC.

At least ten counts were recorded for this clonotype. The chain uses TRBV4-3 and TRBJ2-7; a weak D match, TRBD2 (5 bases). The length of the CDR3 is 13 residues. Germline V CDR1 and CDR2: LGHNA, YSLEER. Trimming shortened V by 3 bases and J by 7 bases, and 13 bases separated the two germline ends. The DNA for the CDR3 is TGCGCCAGCAGCCAGAGGTCCCGGGGAGAGCAGTACTTC. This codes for CASSQRSRGEQYF.

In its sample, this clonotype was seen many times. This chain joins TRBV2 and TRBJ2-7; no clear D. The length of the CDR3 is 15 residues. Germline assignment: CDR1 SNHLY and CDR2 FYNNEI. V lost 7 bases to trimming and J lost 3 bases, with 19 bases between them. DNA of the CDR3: TGTGCCAGCACGGTTAGACATCCCAACTTCTACGAGCAGTACTTC. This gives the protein CASTVRHPNFYEQYF.

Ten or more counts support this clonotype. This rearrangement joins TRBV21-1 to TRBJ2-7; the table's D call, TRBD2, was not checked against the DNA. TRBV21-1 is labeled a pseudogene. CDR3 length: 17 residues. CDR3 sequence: CASIPIGLGYIFYEQYF. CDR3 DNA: TGTGCCAGCATACCGATAGGGCTCGGATATATCTTCTACGAGCAGTACTTC.

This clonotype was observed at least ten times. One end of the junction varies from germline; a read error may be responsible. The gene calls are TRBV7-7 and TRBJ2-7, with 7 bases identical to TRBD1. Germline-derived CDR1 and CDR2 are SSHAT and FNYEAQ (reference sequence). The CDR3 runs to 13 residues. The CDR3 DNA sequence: TGTGCTAGCAGCCCAAGACAGGGTCGCGAGCAGTACTTC. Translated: CASSPRQGREQYF.

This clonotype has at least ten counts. The CDR3 nucleotides are TGCGCCAGCAGCCTTAGGACTCTTTCAGATACGCAGTATTTT. Translating gives CASSLRTLSDTQYF. The chain couples TRBV4-1 to TRBJ2-3, with D tentatively TRBD2 (5 bases). V lost 4 bases, J lost 4 bases, and 12 bases lay in between. CDR1 MGHRA and CDR2 YSYEKL come from the germline V gene. This CDR3 has 14 amino acids.

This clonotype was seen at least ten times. The CDR3 coding sequence is TGTGCCAGCAGCCTCGAGGGGGCCCTCCACTTT. It codes for CASSLEGALHF. The chain employs TRBV5-6 and TRBJ1-6; D is possibly TRBD1 (6 bases). The length of the CDR3 is 11 residues. In germline, CDR1 is SGHDT, CDR2 YYEEEE. The V and J ends lost 4 bases and 14 bases respectively, with 10 bases between them.